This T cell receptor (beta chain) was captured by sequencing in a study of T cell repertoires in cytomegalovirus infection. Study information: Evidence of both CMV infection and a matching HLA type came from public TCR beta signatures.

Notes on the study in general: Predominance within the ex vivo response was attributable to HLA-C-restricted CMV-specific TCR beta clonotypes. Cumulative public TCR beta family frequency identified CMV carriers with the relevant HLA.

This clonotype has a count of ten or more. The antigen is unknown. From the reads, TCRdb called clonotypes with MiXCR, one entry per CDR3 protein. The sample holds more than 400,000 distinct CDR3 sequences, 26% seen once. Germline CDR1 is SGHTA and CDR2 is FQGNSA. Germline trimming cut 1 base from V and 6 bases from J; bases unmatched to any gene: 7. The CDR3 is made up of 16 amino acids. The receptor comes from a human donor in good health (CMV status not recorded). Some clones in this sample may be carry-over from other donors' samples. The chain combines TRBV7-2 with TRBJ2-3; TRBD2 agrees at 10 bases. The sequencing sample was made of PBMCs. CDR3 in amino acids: CASSLVPLAGIDTQYF. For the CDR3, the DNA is TGTGCCAGCAGCTTAGTACCACTAGCGGGAATTGATACGCAGTATTTT.